These 27 T cell receptor beta chains originate from one sample sequenced in a study of blood T cell repertoires in COVID-19. Libraries were prepared by immunoSEQ multiplex PCR; TCRdb keeps only in-frame clonotypes and omits some of them. This sample has about 250,000 clones, with around 90% found just once. Material for sequencing was PBMCs or T cells enriched from blood (not recorded which). These receptors originate from a woman in her thirties with acute COVID-19.

The sample holds one count of this clone. This sequence joins TRBV2 and TRBJ2-5; tentative D call: TRBD1 (6 bases). Deletions cut 5 bases from V and 3 bases from J, with 16 bases between. The V gene's germline CDR1 is SNHLY and CDR2 FYNNEI. This CDR3 spans 15 amino acids. CDR3 DNA sequence: TGTGCCAGCAGTCAAATGGGTGGACAGAAAGAGACCCAGTACTTC. As protein: CASSQMGGQKETQYF.

V is TRBV19 and J is TRBJ2-4; possibly TRBD1 for D (5 bases). Germline values: CDR1 LNHDA, CDR2 SQIVND (reference sequence). This CDR3 is built from 18 residues. Trimming removed 1 base at V and 1 base at J, with 17 bases between. CDR3: CASSIGITGLAAKNIQYF. Here the CDR3 DNA reads TGTGCCAGTAGTATAGGTATAACAGGCCTGGCGGCCAAAAACATTCAGTACTTC.

V gene TRBV20-1 combines with J gene TRBJ1-6; D is unclear. Germline V gene sequence: CDR1 DFQATT, CDR2 SNEGSKA (reference sequence). There are 17 residues in the CDR3. With 3 bases removed from V and 9 bases from J, the gap between germline ends came to 24 bases. The CDR3 sequence: CSASGRGLGQFGSPLHF. DNA for the CDR3: TGCAGTGCTAGTGGTCGCGGTCTAGGTCAATTCGGTTCACCCCTCCACTTT.

The gene calls are TRBV4-1 and TRBJ2-5; tentatively, D is TRBD2 (7 bases). Trimming removed 4 bases at V and 4 bases at J, with 16 bases between. The length of the CDR3 is 15 residues. Germline V gives CDR1 MGHRA, CDR2 YSYEKL. CDR3 region: CASSLVEGEGETQYF. DNA for the CDR3: TGCGCCAGCAGCCTCGTTGAGGGGGAGGGAGAGACCCAGTACTTC.

The chain has TRBV6-5 and TRBJ2-5, with a tentative D call TRBD1 (5 bases). The germline V and J ends were trimmed by 5 bases and 3 bases, with 7 bases remaining between them. This CDR3 has 12 residues. Germline lookup yields CDR1 MNHEY and CDR2 SVGAGI. CDR3 amino acids: CASSQGKETQYF. The CDR3 DNA sequence: TGTGCCAGCAGTCAGGGAAAAGAGACCCAGTACTTC.

J is TRBJ1-2 and V is TRBV28, with D possibly being TRBD1 (6 bases). Trimming pared 2 bases from V and 1 base from J, leaving 11 bases between. In germline, CDR1 is MDHEN, CDR2 SYDVKM. The CDR3 sequence is 15 residues long. The CDR3 protein is CASSLGPGDNYGYTF. CDR3 coding DNA: TGTGCCAGCAGTTTAGGTCCAGGGGATAACTATGGCTACACCTTC.

This clone has a single count. The chain carries TRBV7-2 and TRBJ2-3; D is possibly TRBD1 (5 bases). This CDR3 is 13 amino acids long. With 5 bases removed from V and 5 bases from J, the gap between germline ends came to 11 bases. CDR1 and CDR2 from the germline V gene are SGHTA and FQGNSA. The CDR3 DNA follows: TGTGCCAGCAGCCTCGATCAGGGAGATACGCAGTATTTT. This sequence encodes CASSLDQGDTQYF.

This clone turned up a few times. This chain uses TRBV10-3 with TRBJ2-1; 8 nucleotides align to TRBD2. The CDR3 loop spans 17 amino acids. The V segment lost 6 bases and the J segment 0 bases; nucleotides outside the gene matches: 10. Germline V lookup: CDR1 ENHRY, CDR2 SYGVKD. The CDR3 reads CAIRSPGGGSSYNEQFF. CDR3 sequence (DNA): TGTGCCATCAGGAGCCCTGGCGGGGGGAGCTCCTACAATGAGCAGTTCTTC.

The CDR3 sequence: CATSDSRQGPDQPQHF. CDR3 DNA: TGTGCCACCAGTGATTCTCGACAGGGGCCAGATCAGCCCCAGCATTTT. J is TRBJ1-5 and V is TRBV24-1; 8 bases line up with TRBD1. CDR3 length: 16 residues. Germline CDR1 reads KGHDR; CDR2 reads SFDVKD. Unmatched junction bases numbered 7, after V lost 2 bases and J lost 5 bases.

V is TRBV6-2 or TRBV6-3 and J is TRBJ1-5; D call uncertain. The CDR3 has 15 residues. From germline, CDR1 is MNHEY and CDR2 SVGEGT. Trimming shortened V by 5 bases and J by 4 bases, and 15 bases separated the two germline ends. CDR3 protein: CASSLYEEANQPQHF. The CDR3 DNA sequence: TGTGCCAGCAGTCTCTATGAGGAAGCTAATCAGCCCCAGCATTTT.

This chain joins TRBV10-3 and TRBJ2-6, with D perhaps matching TRBD1 (5 bases). This CDR3 contains 17 residues. Trimming removed 10 bases from V and 0 bases from J, with 19 bases in between. CDR1 and CDR2 from the germline V gene are ENHRY and SYGVKD. The CDR3 loop reads CATADPTENSGANVLTF. CDR3 DNA sequence: TGTGCCACGGCGGACCCGACAGAGAACTCTGGGGCCAACGTCCTGACTTTC.

The V gene is TRBV2, the J gene TRBJ2-6; possible D gene TRBD1, 6 bases. V was clipped by 10 bases and J by 0 bases, with 13 bases between them. The germline V gene encodes CDR1 SNHLY and CDR2 FYNNEI. This CDR3 region has 15 residues. The CDR3 region has the DNA TGTGCCACCCGGGACACTCTCTCTGGGGCCAACGTCCTGACTTTC. Encoded protein: CATRDTLSGANVLTF.

The J gene is TRBJ2-1, the V gene TRBV24-1; no firm D call. CDR1 is KGHDR and CDR2 is SFDVKD in the germline V gene. V was cut by 1 base and J by 7 bases, with 4 bases left in between. This CDR3 has 12 amino acids. CDR3 in amino acids: CATSDFTNEQFF. CDR3 DNA: TGTGCCACCAGTGATTTCACTAATGAGCAGTTCTTC.

The V gene is TRBV4-1, the J gene TRBJ2-3; 10 bases line up with TRBD1. The germline CDR1 and CDR2 sequences are MGHRA and YSYEKL. The CDR3 is made up of 16 amino acids. Losses at the gene ends were 1 base for V and 6 bases for J; bases not matched to a gene: 7. CDR3 DNA: TGCGCCAGCAGCCAAGTTGGGACAGGGGCAGGGGATACGCAGTATTTT. It specifies CASSQVGTGAGDTQYF.

The chain uses TRBV28 and TRBJ2-7; weak D call: TRBD2 (6 bases). Germline CDR1 reads MDHEN; CDR2 reads SYDVKM. The CDR3 is made up of 15 amino acids. V lost 7 bases and J 0 bases, leaving 16 bases between the germline ends. The CDR3 region has the DNA TGTGCCAGCAATCCGGCCCCGCGGGGCTCCTACGAGCAGTACTTC. Its protein product is CASNPAPRGSYEQYF.

The chain uses TRBV4-2 and TRBJ1-6; unclear D gene. The CDR3 is made up of 16 amino acids. CDR1 LGHNA and CDR2 YNFKEQ come from the germline V gene. V shed 0 bases and J shed 2 bases, with 8 bases lying between them. The CDR3 DNA is TGTGCCAGCAGCCAAGAGGGAGAACCCTATAATTCACCCCTCCACTTT. Its translation: CASSQEGEPYNSPLHF.

This chain joins TRBV7-8 and TRBJ2-1; 10 bases fit TRBD1. The V gene's germline CDR1 is SGHVS and CDR2 FQNEAQ. V trimming: 5 bases; J trimming: 6 bases; junction bases outside the gene matches: 10. The CDR3 length is 16 residues. DNA of the CDR3: TGTGCCAGCAGCCCCCTGCCGGGGACAGGGGCCAATGAGCAGTTCTTC. It yields the protein CASSPLPGTGANEQFF.

The chain is built from TRBV28 and TRBJ1-6; no clear D. The CDR3 has 14 residues. Trimming pared 5 bases from V and 7 bases from J, leaving 12 bases between. The germline CDR1 and CDR2 sequences are MDHEN and SYDVKM. The CDR3 region is CASSDGVNNSPLHF. The DNA of the CDR3 is TGTGCCAGCAGTGACGGGGTAAACAATTCACCCCTCCACTTT.

This chain connects TRBV9 to TRBJ1-4; D is unresolved. In germline, CDR1 is SGDLS, CDR2 YYNGEE. Between the trimmed V and J ends, which lost 1 base and 1 base, there was a span of 5 bases. This CDR3 region has 14 residues. The CDR3 bases are TGTGCCAGCAGCGTATCTTTAACTAATGAAAAACTGTTTTTT. Its protein product is CASSVSLTNEKLFF.

The rearrangement uses TRBV5-1 and TRBJ1-1; D possibly corresponds to TRBD1 (5 bases). Germline CDR1 and CDR2: SGHRS and YFSETQ. V was trimmed by 1 base and J by 9 bases, leaving 16 bases between them. The CDR3 has 14 amino acids. The CDR3 bases are TGCGCCAGCAGCTTGTGGCAGGGTATGGAGAAAGCTTTCTTT. Its translation: CASSLWQGMEKAFF.

This clone showed up just a few times. The J gene is TRBJ2-7, the V gene TRBV3-1 (or the pseudogene TRBV3-2); no definite D call. This CDR3 spans 14 amino acids. Germline loops: CDR1 LGHDT, CDR2 YNNKEL (reference sequence). V was pared by 0 bases and J by 4 bases, with 10 bases between. The CDR3 protein is CASSQDSRFYEQYF. The CDR3 DNA reads TGTGCCAGCAGCCAAGATTCCAGGTTTTACGAGCAGTACTTC.

The chain uses TRBV9 and TRBJ2-3; 9 bases are a match to TRBD2. The V gene's germline CDR1 is SGDLS and CDR2 YYNGEE. Trimming took 4 bases from V and 4 from J; bases not matched to a gene: 13. This CDR3 has 17 amino acids. The CDR3, as DNA: TGTGCCAGCAGCCCAAGTAGTGGGCTAGCGGGGTCAGATACGCAGTATTTT. It codes for CASSPSSGLAGSDTQYF.

The chain employs TRBV3-1 (or the pseudogene TRBV3-2) and TRBJ2-1; TRBD2 matches 7 bases. The CDR3 spans 17 residues. Germline assignment: CDR1 LGHDT and CDR2 YNNKEL (reference sequence). The J segment lost 2 bases and the V segment lost 3 bases, leaving 10 bases of the junction unmatched. The CDR3 bases are TGTGCCAGCAGCCACGCCCGGGGGGAAGGTGCCTACAATGAGCAGTTCTTC. Its protein product is CASSHARGEGAYNEQFF.

The V call is TRBV6-1, the J call TRBJ2-7; D is unclear. The CDR3 totals 16 residues. Germline CDR1 is MNHNS and CDR2 is SASEGT. V shed 3 bases and J shed 6 bases, with 21 bases lying between them. DNA of the CDR3: TGTGCCAGCAGTGATATGGTAGGCGGCGCTAGTCCCGAGCAGTACTTC. Amino acids: CASSDMVGGASPEQYF.

The gene calls are TRBV5-4 and TRBJ2-5; 9 nucleotides line up with TRBD2. Unmatched junction bases numbered 5, after V lost 0 bases and J lost 5 bases. CDR3 length: 15 residues. From germline, CDR1 is SGHNT and CDR2 YYREEE (reference sequence). DNA of the CDR3: TGTGCCAGCAGCTTGGTGCCTAGCGGGATGGAGACCCAGTACTTC. Residues: CASSLVPSGMETQYF. Supplemented by reference TRBV5-4 and TRBJ2-5, the full variable domain reads ETGVTQSPTHLIKTRGQQVTLRCSSQSGHNTVSWYQQALGQGPQFIFQYYREEENGRGNFPPRFSGLQFPNYSSELNVNALELDDSALYLCASSLVPSGMETQYFGPGTRLLVL.

The chain carries TRBV24-1 and TRBJ1-4, with 7 bases fitting TRBD1. This CDR3 has 15 residues. The V segment lost 4 bases and the J segment 8 bases; nucleotides outside the gene matches: 9. Germline assignment: CDR1 KGHDR and CDR2 SFDVKD. The CDR3 is CATSEGGTAREKLFF. CDR3 DNA sequence: TGTGCCACCAGTGAGGGCGGGACAGCTCGGGAAAAACTGTTTTTT.

V usage is TRBV29-1 and J usage is TRBJ2-1, with 15 bases matching TRBD2. V dropped 7 bases and J dropped 8; count of bases not matched to a gene: 12. The germline V gene encodes CDR1 SQVTM and CDR2 ANQGSEA. This CDR3 region has 16 residues. As DNA, the CDR3 is TGCAGCGCCGCCACAGGACTAGCGGGAGGGGGAGATGAGCAGTTCTTC. Its translation is CSAATGLAGGGDEQFF.